Below, 24 T cell receptor beta chains from the same sample are listed, as sequenced in a study of beta chain features in type 1 diabetes. cDNA synthesis used the whole RNA isolate, giving expressed TCRB sequences. Measured with immunoSEQ multiplex PCR; TCRdb has only the in-frame clones, and not every one. Of 150,000 to 200,000 clones listed, 63% were seen once; the top ten hold around 0.096%. Study-level points and caveats: Among all four CD4+ subsets, Type 1 diabetes patients had TCRB CDR3s that were moderately but significantly shorter.

Their recognized antigens are unknown. Material: naive CD4+ T cells from blood. These receptors all stem from a man aged 25-40 years with type 1 diabetes.

The chain joins TRBV29-1 to TRBJ1-1; D might be TRBD1 (6 bases). CDR1 is SQVTM and CDR2 is ANQGSEA in the germline V gene. V was clipped by 7 bases and J by 6 bases, with 12 bases between them. The CDR3 sequence is 11 residues long. CDR3 coding DNA: TGCAGCGGCGGCCGGACAGCTGAAGCTTTCTTT. Protein sequence: CSGGRTAEAFF.

This clone was observed a few times. The DNA of the CDR3 is TGCGCCAGCAGCCCGGGACAGGGCTATCAGCCCCAGCATTTT. Its translation: CASSPGQGYQPQHF. The V call is TRBV4-3, the J call TRBJ1-5; TRBD1 agrees at 9 bases. The CDR3 is made up of 14 amino acids. The germline V gene encodes CDR1 LGHNA and CDR2 YSLEER. V lost 4 bases, J lost 5 bases, and 3 bases stayed unmatched.

The genes are TRBV29-1 and TRBJ1-1; D is perhaps TRBD1 (6 bases). The V end was cut by 3 bases, the J end by 5 bases, with 10 bases between. The CDR3 length is 12 residues. Germline CDR1 reads SQVTM; CDR2 reads ANQGSEA. The CDR3 spells CSVEAGVTEAFF. In DNA form, the CDR3 reads TGCAGCGTTGAGGCAGGGGTAACTGAAGCTTTCTTT.

Only one count was recorded for this clone. The genes are TRBV7-6 and TRBJ2-3; tentatively, D is TRBD2 (5 bases). CDR3 length: 16 residues. Trimming took 0 bases from V and 1 from J, leaving 11 bases between them. Germline-derived CDR1 and CDR2 are SGHVS and FNYEAQ. The CDR3 region has the DNA TGTGCCAGCAGCTTAGCCTCCGGGGTCGGCACAGATACGCAGTATTTT. It encodes CASSLASGVGTDTQYF.

The J gene is TRBJ1-1, the V gene TRBV5-1; tentatively, D is TRBD1 (5 bases). This CDR3 contains 14 residues. Looked up from germline, CDR1 is SGHRS and CDR2 is YFSETQ. The germline V and J ends were trimmed by 4 bases and 2 bases, with 12 bases remaining between them. The CDR3 DNA reads TGCGCCAGCAGCAAACTACAGGAAAACACTGAAGCTTTCTTT. Its translation is CASSKLQENTEAFF.

The CDR3 sequence: CASSQWDRDYPFSYNEQFF. DNA of the CDR3: TGTGCCAGCAGCCAGTGGGACAGGGATTACCCGTTCTCCTACAATGAGCAGTTCTTC. The V gene is TRBV14, the J gene TRBJ2-1, with TRBD1 matching 9 bases. The J segment lost 0 bases and the V segment lost 3 bases, leaving 12 bases of the junction unmatched. In germline, CDR1 is SGHDN, CDR2 FVKESK. This CDR3 spans 19 amino acids.

This chain uses TRBV28 with TRBJ2-7; D is ambiguous. V lost 6 bases to trimming and J lost 9 bases, with 15 bases between them. Germline loops: CDR1 MDHEN, CDR2 SYDVKM. The CDR3 contains 12 residues. CDR3 sequence (DNA): TGTGCCAGCAGCCAGGAGAGCCTGGGGCAGTACTTC. This encodes CASSQESLGQYF.

This clone was counted only a few times. The chain carries TRBV29-1 and TRBJ2-5; D gene unclear. The ends were cut back, 3 bases at V and 1 base at J, with 12 bases in the middle. The CDR3 consists of 14 residues. Germline V gene data show CDR1 as SQVTM and CDR2 as ANQGSEA. CDR3 coding DNA: TGCAGCGTTGACCCCGAGGCATCCCAAGAGACCCAGTACTTC. Protein product: CSVDPEASQETQYF.

This clone is a singleton in its sample. The CDR3 nucleotides are TGTGCCAGTCTACAGGGGGCGAGAGATACGCAGTATTTT. Its translation: CASLQGARDTQYF. The J gene is TRBJ2-3, the V gene TRBV28; 9 bases match TRBD1. J gave up 5 bases and V 9 bases, and 6 bases lay outside the gene matches. Germline CDR1 and CDR2: MDHEN and SYDVKM. This CDR3 region has 13 residues.

The rearrangement links TRBV9 to TRBJ2-1; TRBD2 is a possible D gene (5 bases). V dropped 2 bases and J dropped 7 bases, with 13 bases sitting between them. In germline, CDR1 is SGDLS, CDR2 YYNGEE. CDR3 length: 14 amino acids. CDR3 sequence reads: CASSVSSSYNEQFF. CDR3 DNA: TGTGCCAGCAGCGTTTCGTCTAGCTATAATGAGCAGTTCTTC.

This chain connects TRBV7-2 to TRBJ1-5; D is uncertain. Trimming took 5 bases from V and 5 from J, leaving 10 bases between them. Per the germline V gene, CDR1 is SGHTA and CDR2 is FQGNSA. The CDR3 sequence is 13 residues long. This CDR3 reads CASSILPDQPQHF. Here the CDR3 DNA reads TGTGCCAGCAGCATCCTCCCAGATCAGCCCCAGCATTTT.

V usage is TRBV29-1 and J usage is TRBJ1-2; 8 bases agree with TRBD1. The V and J ends lost 6 bases and 7 bases, in that order; junction bases with no gene match: 13. The CDR3 is 14 residues long. The germline CDR1 and CDR2 sequences are SQVTM and ANQGSEA. In DNA, the CDR3 is TGCAGCGTCGCACGGGGGACAGGTGTCAGTGGCTACACCTTC. Protein: CSVARGTGVSGYTF.

The rearrangement uses TRBV14 and TRBJ2-7; D tentatively reads TRBD1 or TRBD2 (5 bases each). The CDR3 runs to 16 residues. Germline loops: CDR1 SGHDN, CDR2 FVKESK. Trimming stripped 4 bases from V and 4 bases from J, with 20 bases between. Here the CDR3 reads CASSPISWGEGYEQYF. The CDR3 DNA reads as TGTGCCAGCAGCCCCATATCGTGGGGCGAGGGGTACGAGCAGTACTTC.

The CDR3 is CAWSDPRGSGANVLTF. CDR3 DNA: TGTGCCTGGAGTGACCCCCGAGGCTCTGGGGCCAACGTCCTGACTTTC. V is TRBV30 and J is TRBJ2-6; D call uncertain. With 1 base removed from V and 0 bases from J, the gap between germline ends came to 10 bases. Germline CDR1 reads GTSNPN; CDR2 reads SVGIG (reference sequence). The CDR3 is 16 residues long.

This clone has only one observation. The chain joins TRBV4-3 to TRBJ1-1; 9 bases are shared with TRBD1. Germline V gene data show CDR1 as LGHNA and CDR2 as YSLEER. V gave up 0 bases and J gave up 1 base; unmatched junction bases: 6. The CDR3 runs 17 residues. The CDR3 DNA is TGCGCCAGCAGCCAAGAACAGGGGGCTTTTGGGAACACTGAAGCTTTCTTT. Translating gives CASSQEQGAFGNTEAFF.

This clone was observed a few times. The CDR3 sequence: CAISDGSMAANEKLFF. The CDR3 region has the DNA TGTGCCATCAGTGACGGGAGCATGGCGGCTAATGAAAAACTGTTTTTT. The chain recombines TRBV10-3 with TRBJ1-4; D ambiguous. The ends were cut back, 3 bases at V and 3 bases at J, with 14 bases in the middle. CDR1 is ENHRY and CDR2 is SYGVKD in the germline V gene. The CDR3 has 16 residues.

V is TRBV9 and J is TRBJ2-3; 7 bases align to TRBD1. J was trimmed by 1 base and V by 4 bases; bases with no gene match: 6. Germline loops: CDR1 SGDLS, CDR2 YYNGEE. The CDR3 spans 15 residues. The CDR3 region is CASSPQGQGTDTQYF. The CDR3 DNA follows: TGTGCCAGCAGCCCACAGGGGCAAGGCACAGATACGCAGTATTTT.

The chain is built from TRBV30 and TRBJ2-1, with 7 bases lining up with TRBD1. Germline values: CDR1 GTSNPN, CDR2 SVGIG (reference sequence). The J segment lost 5 bases and the V segment lost 7 bases, leaving 11 bases of the junction unmatched. The length of the CDR3 is 14 residues. The CDR3 DNA follows: TGTGCCTCCCTCCCCGGGACAGCAAACAATGAGCAGTTCTTC. Its protein product is CASLPGTANNEQFF. Based on the CDR3 plus reference TRBV30 and TRBJ2-1, the full variable domain is SQTIHQWPATLVQPVGSPLSLECTVEGTSNPNLYWYRQAAGRGLQLLFYSVGIGQISSEVPQNLSASRPQDRQFILSSKKLLLSDSGFYLCASLPGTANNEQFFGPGTRLTVL.

The V gene is TRBV28, the J gene TRBJ2-3; D might be TRBD1 (5 bases). Germline V CDR1 and CDR2: MDHEN, SYDVKM. V was shortened by 7 bases and J by 2 bases, with 16 bases between the two germline ends. The CDR3 is 15 amino acids. The CDR3 bases are TGTGCCAGCACCTCACCGCAGGGTACCACAGATACGCAGTATTTT. Its protein product is CASTSPQGTTDTQYF.

To note about this clone: The germline gene is not matched at one end of the junction; a read error may be the cause. The chain is built from TRBV7-6 and TRBJ2-7; the match to TRBD1 covers 8 bases. The CDR3 is 13 amino acids. CDR1 and CDR2 from the germline V gene are SGHVS and FNYEAQ. CDR3: CASSVAQGDEQYF. The CDR3 DNA reads TGTGCCAGCAGCGTAGCACAGGGGGACGAGCAGTACTTC.

The chain has TRBV29-1 and TRBJ2-1; 7 positions agree with TRBD2. Germline lookup yields CDR1 SQVTM and CDR2 ANQGSEA. This CDR3 is built from 13 residues. CDR3 loop: CSGAERGYNEQFF. CDR3 sequence (DNA): TGCAGTGGGGCGGAGCGGGGATACAATGAGCAGTTCTTC.

This clone was seen just once. The J gene is TRBJ2-1, the V gene TRBV11-2; D gene unclear. Between the trimmed V and J ends, which lost 1 base and 9 bases, there was a span of 1 base. Germline V CDR1 and CDR2: SGHAT, FQNNGV. The CDR3 contains 10 residues. The CDR3 loop is CASSLVEQFF. In DNA form, the CDR3 reads TGTGCCAGCAGCTTAGTTGAGCAGTTCTTC.

V usage is TRBV25-1 and J usage is TRBJ2-1, with D perhaps given as TRBD1 or TRBD2 (6 bases each). Germline V gives CDR1 MGHDK, CDR2 SYGVNS. Trimming cost V 4 bases and J 6 bases, with 22 bases left between them. This CDR3 contains 17 residues. The CDR3 is CASSGGAPLLASNEQFF. DNA for the CDR3: TGTGCCAGCAGTGGGGGGGCGCCCCTGCTAGCGAGCAATGAGCAGTTCTTC.

The chain combines TRBV5-1 with TRBJ2-1, with 9 bases that match TRBD2. CDR3 length: 16 residues. Germline V gene sequence: CDR1 SGHRS, CDR2 YFSETQ. Germline trimming cut 0 bases from V and 9 bases from J; bases unmatched to any gene: 10. The CDR3 protein is CASSLAPSGASPEQFF. CDR3 bases: TGCGCCAGCAGCTTGGCACCTAGCGGGGCCTCTCCTGAGCAGTTCTTC.